This is a list of T cell receptor beta chains from one sample in a study of identical twins. TCRdb reanalysed the 5' RACE reads using MiXCR and keeps one entry per CDR3 protein. The data hold a few hundred thousand distinct CDR3 sequences, with roughly 20% observed a single time. The sequencing sample was made of naive T cells sorted from blood. The receptors come from a man aged 45 to 65 in good health. Both conserved end residues are part of each CDR3. D genes are given only for firm matches. Clone sizes are given selectively: once, few, many, or a class where the clone is expanded.

.	TRBV18	few	TRBJ2-7	CASSKPGQTYEQYF	TGTGCCAGCTCGAAGCCGGGACAAACCTACGAGCAGTACTTC
.	TRBV20-1	.	TRBJ1-1	CSARDLGALNTEAFF	TGCAGTGCTAGAGATCTCGGGGCCTTGAACACTGAAGCTTTCTTT
TRBD1	TRBV7-9	.	TRBJ1-1	CASSSPYRGGTEAFF	TGTGCCAGCAGCTCCCCATACAGGGGAGGCACTGAAGCTTTCTTT
.	TRBV20-1	few	TRBJ2-6	CSAAQGSSGANVLTF	TGCAGTGCCGCACAGGGATCCTCTGGGGCCAACGTCCTGACTTTC
TRBD2	TRBV4-2	many	TRBJ2-3	CASSQAGRGTTDTQYF	TGTGCCAGCAGCCAGGCCGGGCGGGGGACCACAGATACGCAGTATTTT
.	TRBV2	many	TRBJ2-2	CASQGRENTGELFF	TGTGCCAGCCAGGGCAGGGAGAACACCGGGGAGCTGTTTTTT
TRBD1	TRBV7-9	few	TRBJ2-1	CASNLGTGYTNEQFF	TGTGCCAGTAACCTAGGGACAGGGTATACGAATGAGCAGTTCTTC
.	TRBV5-1	many	TRBJ2-1	CASSLNGLAGYNEQFF	TGCGCCAGCAGCTTAAACGGGCTAGCTGGCTACAATGAGCAGTTCTTC
TRBD2	TRBV10-3	.	TRBJ2-2	CAISLTSLFTGELFF	TGTGCCATCAGTTTGACTAGCCTTTTCACCGGGGAGCTGTTTTTT
TRBD2	TRBV5-4	many	TRBJ2-4	CASSQSSGNIQYF	TGTGCCAGCAGCCAATCTAGCGGGAACATTCAGTACTTC
.	TRBV29-1	few	TRBJ1-5	CSVTIQGSGNQPQHF	TGCAGCGTTACTATACAGGGTTCGGGCAATCAGCCCCAGCATTTT
TRBD2	TRBV28	many	TRBJ2-7	CASSSSGGSYEQYF	TGTGCCAGCAGTTCTAGCGGGGGCTCCTACGAGCAGTACTTC
.	TRBV30	few	TRBJ2-3	CAWSVSASTDTQYF	TGTGCCTGGAGTGTAAGTGCTAGCACAGATACGCAGTATTTT
.	TRBV9	.	TRBJ2-7	CASSPEGEGRYEQYF	TGTGCCAGCAGCCCGGAGGGGGAGGGCCGCTACGAGCAGTACTTC
TRBD1	TRBV24-1	.	TRBJ2-7	CATGTGSHEQYF	TGTGCCACCGGGACAGGGAGCCACGAGCAGTACTTC
TRBD1	TRBV28	.	TRBJ1-1	CASRPGGGGTEAFF	TGTGCCAGCCGACCAGGGGGCGGGGGCACTGAAGCTTTCTTT
.	TRBV7-6	.	TRBJ1-1	CASSSVQDSNTEAFF	TGTGCCAGCAGCTCCGTCCAGGACAGTAACACTGAAGCTTTCTTT
TRBD1	TRBV6-2/TRBV6-3	many	TRBJ2-7	CASRGTDGSYEQYF	TGTGCCAGCAGGGGGACAGATGGTTCCTACGAGCAGTACTTC
TRBD2	TRBV7-2	.	TRBJ2-7	CASSLVGGLAASYEQYF	TGTGCCAGCAGCTTAGTAGGGGGACTAGCGGCCTCCTACGAGCAGTACTTC
TRBD2	TRBV7-2	.	TRBJ2-5	CASSLGGLAEETQYF	TGTGCCAGCAGCTTAGGCGGACTAGCGGAGGAGACCCAGTACTTC
TRBD2	TRBV14	few	TRBJ2-1	CASSQGTSGGGTSYNEQFF	TGTGCCAGCAGCCAAGGGACTAGCGGGGGGGGAACCTCCTACAATGAGCAGTTCTTC
.	TRBV12-3/TRBV12-4	.	TRBJ2-7	CASSTGAAYEQYF	TGTGCCAGCAGCACCGGGGCTGCCTACGAGCAGTACTTC
.	TRBV7-2	few	TRBJ1-5	CASSSRVVRGGPQHF	TGTGCCAGCAGCTCCCGGGTTGTCAGGGGTGGGCCCCAGCATTTT
.	TRBV6-5	few	TRBJ1-4	CASSSQRGEKLFF	TGTGCCAGCAGTTCCCAAAGGGGTGAAAAACTGTTTTTT
.	TRBV4-1	many	TRBJ2-1	CASSQDSLGSEQFF	TGCGCCAGCAGCCAAGATTCCCTCGGCAGTGAGCAGTTCTTC
.	TRBV20-1	.	TRBJ1-2	CSASGGGYGYTF	TGCAGTGCTAGTGGGGGGGGCTATGGCTACACCTTC
TRBD1	TRBV7-9	many	TRBJ2-1	CASSPRPGTGGPISYNEQFF	TGTGCCAGCAGCCCACGTCCCGGGACAGGGGGCCCAATATCCTACAATGAGCAGTTCTTC
TRBD1	TRBV6-2/TRBV6-3	many	TRBJ2-5	CASSNPRTGTETQYF	TGTGCCAGCAGCAACCCCCGGACAGGGACAGAGACCCAGTACTTC
TRBD1	TRBV5-5	.	TRBJ2-7	CASSLGQGLLEQYF	TGTGCCAGCAGCTTGGGACAGGGTTTGCTCGAGCAGTACTTC
.	TRBV6-1	few	TRBJ2-3	CASRDPRGMADTQYF	TGTGCCAGCAGAGATCCCAGGGGCATGGCAGATACGCAGTATTTT
.	TRBV10-2	.	TRBJ1-4	CASQGSPNEKLFF	TGCGCCAGCCAGGGCTCCCCTAATGAAAAACTGTTTTTT
.	TRBV12-3/TRBV12-4	few	TRBJ2-7	CASSLKLAALYEQYF	TGTGCCAGCAGTTTAAAGCTAGCAGCCCTTTACGAGCAGTACTTC
TRBD1	TRBV7-2	few	TRBJ1-5	CASSLRQGAQPQHF	TGTGCCAGCAGCTTAAGGCAGGGGGCTCAGCCCCAGCATTTT
.	TRBV21-1	.	TRBJ2-2	CASSKGQDPGELFF	TGTGCCAGCAGCAAAGGTCAGGATCCCGGGGAGCTGTTTTTT
.	TRBV6-1	.	TRBJ2-5	CASTQNRVGTQYF	TGTGCCAGCACCCAAAACAGGGTCGGGACCCAGTACTTC
.	TRBV5-1	many	TRBJ1-6	CASSLGQGGDSPLHF	TGCGCCAGCAGCTTGGGGCAGGGAGGAGATTCACCCCTCCACTTT
.	TRBV11-2	.	TRBJ2-7	CASSFSGVQLYEQYF	TGTGCCAGCAGCTTCTCGGGGGTTCAGCTCTACGAGCAGTACTTC